This T cell receptor beta chain emerged from a study of early T cells in non-severe SARS-CoV-2 infection. On the study more broadly: Sequencing of bulk RNA from unsorted whole blood was done, without chain pairing. Broader study findings: Anti-spike CD8 responses were favored by VDJdb matching, which missed private and CD4 specificities.

cDNA molecules, individually, were tagged with unique molecular identifiers. TCRdb analysed the 5' RACE reads with MiXCR anew, one entry per CDR3 protein. The sample holds 70,000 to 95,000 distinct CDR3 sequences; 14% to 15% are singletons and the top ten take around 0.58%. This clonotype was observed a few times. Antigen: not known. Germline V gene lookup returns CDR1 SNHLY and CDR2 FYNNEI. The CDR3 extends over 11 amino acids. V was pared by 8 bases and J by 8 bases, with 10 bases between. Sequencing was performed on whole blood. The source is an adult who was a healthcare worker with PCR-confirmed SARS-CoV-2 infection or an uninfected control (not recorded which). The chain uses TRBV2 and TRBJ1-3, with D unclear. The CDR3 protein is CASEGNHTIYF. CDR3 sequence (DNA): TGTGCCAGCGAGGGTAATCACACCATATATTTT.